This T cell receptor beta chain was recorded in a study of OX40 agonist ivuxolimab in advanced cancers. Generated by immunoSEQ multiplex PCR, the TCRdb table keeps only in-frame clones and is missing some. The top ten hold more than 0.85% of the sample, which has 67,000 or so clones, about 87% seen once. About this clone itself: The antigen is undetermined.

V was pared by 6 bases and J by 0 bases, with 3 bases of the junction left unmatched. CDR3 length: 15 residues. The germline V gene encodes CDR1 MDHEN and CDR2 SYDVKM. Study observations and caveats: The specificity for antigen of the expanded peripheral T cells was not determined.

Material: CD4+ or CD8+ T cells sorted from blood, obtained in a trial of the OX40 agonist ivuxolimab. The chain employs TRBV28 and TRBJ1-3; 9 bases agree with TRBD1. This receptor was obtained from an adult with an advanced solid tumor such as melanoma, head and neck, liver or kidney cancer. CDR3 DNA sequence: TGTGCCAGCAGGGGACAGGGTTCCTCTGGAAACACCATATATTTT. It codes for CASRGQGSSGNTIYF.